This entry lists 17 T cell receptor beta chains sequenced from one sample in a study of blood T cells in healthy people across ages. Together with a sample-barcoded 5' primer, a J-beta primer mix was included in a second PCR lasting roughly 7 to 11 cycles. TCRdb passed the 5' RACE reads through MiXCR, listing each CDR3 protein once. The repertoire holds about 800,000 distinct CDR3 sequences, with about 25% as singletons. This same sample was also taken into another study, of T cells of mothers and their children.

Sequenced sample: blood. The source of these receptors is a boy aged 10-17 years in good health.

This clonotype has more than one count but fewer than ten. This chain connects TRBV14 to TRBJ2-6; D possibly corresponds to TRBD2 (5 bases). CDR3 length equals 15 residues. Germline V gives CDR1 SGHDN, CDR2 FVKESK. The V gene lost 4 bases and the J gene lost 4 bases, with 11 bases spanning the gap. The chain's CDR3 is CASSLGPGGANVLTF. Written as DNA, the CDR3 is TGTGCCAGCAGCCTTGGCCCGGGGGGGGCCAACGTCCTGACTTTC.

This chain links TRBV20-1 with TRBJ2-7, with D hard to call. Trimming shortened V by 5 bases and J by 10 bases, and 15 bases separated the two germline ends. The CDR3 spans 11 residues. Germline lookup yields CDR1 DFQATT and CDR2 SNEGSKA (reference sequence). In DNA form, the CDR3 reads TGCAGTGCTCAAAGGTTACAAGATCAGTACTTC. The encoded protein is CSAQRLQDQYF.

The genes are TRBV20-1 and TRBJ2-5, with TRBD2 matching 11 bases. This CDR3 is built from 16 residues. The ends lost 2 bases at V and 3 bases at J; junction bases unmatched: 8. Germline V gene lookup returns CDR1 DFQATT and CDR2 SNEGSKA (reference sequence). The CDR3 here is CSARPFSGGAEETQYF. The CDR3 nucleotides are TGCAGTGCTAGACCGTTTAGCGGGGGGGCCGAAGAGACCCAGTACTTC.

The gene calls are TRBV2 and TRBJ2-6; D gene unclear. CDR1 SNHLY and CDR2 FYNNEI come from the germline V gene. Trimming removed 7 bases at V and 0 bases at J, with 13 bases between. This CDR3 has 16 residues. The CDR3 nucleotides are TGTGCCAGCAACGAGCCCCCAGGCTCTGGGGCCAACGTCCTGACTTTC. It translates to CASNEPPGSGANVLTF.

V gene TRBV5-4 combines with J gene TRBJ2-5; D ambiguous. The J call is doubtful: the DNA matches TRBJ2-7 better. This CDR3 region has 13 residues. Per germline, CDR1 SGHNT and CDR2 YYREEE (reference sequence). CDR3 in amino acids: CASTRTLGDEQYF. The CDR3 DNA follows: TGTGCCAGCACCCGAACTCTTGGGGACGAGCAGTACTTC.

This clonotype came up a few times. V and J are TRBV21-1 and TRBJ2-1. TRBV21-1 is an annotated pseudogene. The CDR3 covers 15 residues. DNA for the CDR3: TGTGCCAGCAGCAAAAACAGCGGCGCCTACAATGAGCAGTTCTTC. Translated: CASSKNSGAYNEQFF.

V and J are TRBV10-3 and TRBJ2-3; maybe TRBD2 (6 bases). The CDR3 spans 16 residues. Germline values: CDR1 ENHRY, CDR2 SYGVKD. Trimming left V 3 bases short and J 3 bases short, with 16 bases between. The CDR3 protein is CAISDRFRERTDTQYF. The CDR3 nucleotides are TGTGCCATCAGTGACCGTTTTCGGGAGAGGACAGATACGCAGTATTTT.

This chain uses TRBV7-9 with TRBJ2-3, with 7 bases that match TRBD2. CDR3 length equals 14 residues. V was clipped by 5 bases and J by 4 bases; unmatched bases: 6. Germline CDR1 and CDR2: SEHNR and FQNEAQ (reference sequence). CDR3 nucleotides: TGTGCCAGCAGCCTCGGACTAGATCCAGATACGCAGTATTTT. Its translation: CASSLGLDPDTQYF.

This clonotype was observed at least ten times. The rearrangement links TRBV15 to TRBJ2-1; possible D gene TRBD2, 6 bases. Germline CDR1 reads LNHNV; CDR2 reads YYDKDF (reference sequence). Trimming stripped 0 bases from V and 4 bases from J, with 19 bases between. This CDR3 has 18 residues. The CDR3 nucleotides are TGTGCCACCAGCAGAGATCTCAGTGTCGCGGGACCGTACAATGAGCAGTTCTTC. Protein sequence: CATSRDLSVAGPYNEQFF.

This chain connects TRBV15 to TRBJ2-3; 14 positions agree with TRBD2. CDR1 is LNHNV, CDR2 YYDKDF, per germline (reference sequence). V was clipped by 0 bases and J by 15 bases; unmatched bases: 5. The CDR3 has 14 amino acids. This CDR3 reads CATSRDVGTSGRYF. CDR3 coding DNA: TGTGCCACCAGCAGAGATGTCGGGACTAGCGGGAGATATTTT.

The CDR3 loop is CSVLFRSYEQYF. The CDR3 coding sequence is TGCAGCGTCCTTTTTAGATCCTACGAGCAGTACTTC. This sequence joins TRBV29-1 and TRBJ2-7, with D unclear. Germline loops: CDR1 SQVTM, CDR2 ANQGSEA. The CDR3 has 12 residues. Trimming pared 6 bases from V and 1 base from J, leaving 10 bases between.

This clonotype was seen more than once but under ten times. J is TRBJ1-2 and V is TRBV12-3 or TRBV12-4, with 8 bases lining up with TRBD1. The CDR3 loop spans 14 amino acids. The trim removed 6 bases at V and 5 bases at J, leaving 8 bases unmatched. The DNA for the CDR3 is TGTGCCAGCAGATTGGGCCAGGGGGCTTATGGCTACACCTTC. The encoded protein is CASRLGQGAYGYTF.

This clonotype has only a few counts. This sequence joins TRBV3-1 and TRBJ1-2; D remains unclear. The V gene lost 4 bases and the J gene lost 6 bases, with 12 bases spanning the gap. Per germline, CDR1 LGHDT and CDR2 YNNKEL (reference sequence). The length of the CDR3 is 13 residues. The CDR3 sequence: CASSPGSWDGYTF. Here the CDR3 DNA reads TGTGCCAGCAGCCCCGGTAGTTGGGATGGCTACACCTTC.

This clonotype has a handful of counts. The CDR3 protein is CASSSTYRGGGYF. In DNA form, the CDR3 reads TGTGCCAGCAGCTCAACCTACAGGGGTGGAGGATACTTC. V usage is TRBV13 and J usage is TRBJ2-5; 7 bases fit TRBD1. Losses at the gene ends were 4 bases for V and 14 bases for J; bases not matched to a gene: 13. The CDR3 runs 13 residues. Per the germline V gene, CDR1 is PRHDT and CDR2 is FYEKMQ (reference sequence). Variable domain in full (rest from reference TRBV13 and TRBJ2-5): AAGVIQSPRHLIKEKRETATLKCYPIPRHDTVYWYQQGPGQDPQFLISFYEKMQSDKGSIPDRFSAQQFSDYHSELNMSSLELGDSALYFCASSSTYRGGGYFGPGTRLLVL.

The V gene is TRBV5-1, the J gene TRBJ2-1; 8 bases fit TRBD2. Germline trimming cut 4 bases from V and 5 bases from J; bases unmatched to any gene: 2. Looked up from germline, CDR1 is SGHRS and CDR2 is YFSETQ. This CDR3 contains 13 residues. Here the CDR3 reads CASSISGDNEQFF. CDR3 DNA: TGCGCCAGCAGCATTAGCGGGGACAATGAGCAGTTCTTC.

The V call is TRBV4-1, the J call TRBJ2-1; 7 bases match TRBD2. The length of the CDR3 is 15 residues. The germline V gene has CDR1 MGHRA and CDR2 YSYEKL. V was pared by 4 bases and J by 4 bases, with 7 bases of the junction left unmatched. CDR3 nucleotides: TGCGCCAGCAGCCCACAGCGGGACCCGTACAATGAGCAGTTCTTC. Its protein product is CASSPQRDPYNEQFF.

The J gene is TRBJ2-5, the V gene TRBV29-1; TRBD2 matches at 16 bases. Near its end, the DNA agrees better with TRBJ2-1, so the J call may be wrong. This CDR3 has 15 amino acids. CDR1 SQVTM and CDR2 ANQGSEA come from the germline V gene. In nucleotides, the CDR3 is TGCAGCGTCCCGGGACTAGCGGGAGGGAGAGATGAGCAGTTCTTC. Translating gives CSVPGLAGGRDEQFF.